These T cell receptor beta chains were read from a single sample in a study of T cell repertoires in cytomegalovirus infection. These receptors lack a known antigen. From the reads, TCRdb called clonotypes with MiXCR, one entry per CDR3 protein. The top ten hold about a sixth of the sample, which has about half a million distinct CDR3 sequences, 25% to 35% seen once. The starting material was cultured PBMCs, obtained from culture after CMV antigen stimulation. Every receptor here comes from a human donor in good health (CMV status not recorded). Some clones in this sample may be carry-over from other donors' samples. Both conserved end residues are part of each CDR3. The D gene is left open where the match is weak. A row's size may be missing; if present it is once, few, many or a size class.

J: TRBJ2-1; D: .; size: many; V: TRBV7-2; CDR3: CASSLMLGQHAEQFF; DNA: TGTGCCAGCAGCTTAATGTTAGGCCAGCACGCTGAGCAGTTCTTC
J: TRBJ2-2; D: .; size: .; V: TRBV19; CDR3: CASSRKGGANTGELFF; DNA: TGTGCCAGTAGTAGGAAGGGCGGAGCGAACACCGGGGAGCTGTTTTTT
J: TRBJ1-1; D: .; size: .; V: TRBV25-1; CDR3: CASSGAGNTEAFF; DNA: TGTGCCAGCAGTGGGGCCGGGAACACTGAAGCTTTCTTT
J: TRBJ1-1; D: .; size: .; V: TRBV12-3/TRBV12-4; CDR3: CASSIQQNTEAFF; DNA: TGTGCCAGCAGTATACAACAGAACACTGAAGCTTTCTTT
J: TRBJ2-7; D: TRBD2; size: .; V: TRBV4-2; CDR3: CASSQEAGDGVDEQYF; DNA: TGTGCCAGCAGCCAAGAAGCGGGGGATGGGGTAGACGAGCAGTACTTC
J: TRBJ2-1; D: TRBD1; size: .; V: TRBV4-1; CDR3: CASSQITPRQGTYNEQFF; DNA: TGCGCCAGCAGCCAAATTACCCCCCGACAGGGAACCTACAATGAGCAGTTCTTC
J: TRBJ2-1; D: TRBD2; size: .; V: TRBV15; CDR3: CATSTTHLVTSGSLANEQFF; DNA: TGTGCCACCAGCACCACTCATCTAGTGACTAGCGGGAGTTTGGCCAATGAGCAGTTCTTC
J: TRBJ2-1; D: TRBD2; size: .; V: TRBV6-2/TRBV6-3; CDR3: CASSYSMREGQNEQFF; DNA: TGTGCCAGCAGTTACTCGATGCGGGAGGGACAAAATGAGCAGTTCTTC
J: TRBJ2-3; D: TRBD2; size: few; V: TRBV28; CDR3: CASSPPAGAGRNTQYF; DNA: TGTGCCAGCAGCCCCCCAGCGGGAGCTGGTAGAAATACGCAGTATTTT
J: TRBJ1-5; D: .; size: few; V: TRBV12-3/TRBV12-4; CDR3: CASRFTAWGNQPQHF; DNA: TGTGCCAGCAGGTTCACAGCCTGGGGCAATCAGCCCCAGCATTTT
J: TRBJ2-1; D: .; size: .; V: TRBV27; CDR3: CASSLSTSYAYNEQFF; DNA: TGTGCCAGCAGTTTATCGACCAGCTATGCCTACAATGAGCAGTTCTTC
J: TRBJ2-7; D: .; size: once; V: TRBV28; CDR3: CASSLRGNEQYF; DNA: TGTGCCAGCAGTTTAAGGGGGAACGAGCAGTACTTC
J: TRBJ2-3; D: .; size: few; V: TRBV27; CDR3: CASRDWGGTDTQYF; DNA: TGTGCCAGCAGAGATTGGGGGGGCACAGATACGCAGTATTTT
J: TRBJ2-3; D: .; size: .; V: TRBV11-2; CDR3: CASSPALITDTQYF; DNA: TGTGCCAGCAGTCCAGCGCTCATCACAGATACGCAGTATTTT
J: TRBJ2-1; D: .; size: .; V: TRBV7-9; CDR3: CGLWEDHNEQFF; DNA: TGTGGTCTGTGGGAGGACCACAATGAGCAGTTCTTC
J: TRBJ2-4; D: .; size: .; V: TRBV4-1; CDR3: CASSQIMDPQTLNIQYF; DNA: TGCGCCAGCAGCCAGATTATGGACCCCCAGACGCTAAACATTCAGTACTTC